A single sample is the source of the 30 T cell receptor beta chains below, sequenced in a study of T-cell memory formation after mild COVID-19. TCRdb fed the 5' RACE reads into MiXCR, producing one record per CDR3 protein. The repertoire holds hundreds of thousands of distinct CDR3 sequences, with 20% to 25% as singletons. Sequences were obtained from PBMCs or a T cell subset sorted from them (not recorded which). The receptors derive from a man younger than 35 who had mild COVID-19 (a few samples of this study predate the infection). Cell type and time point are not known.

CDR3 DNA sequence: TGCAGTGCCCAGGACAGGGGAATTGATTCACCCCTCCACTTT. Amino acid sequence: CSAQDRGIDSPLHF. The V gene is TRBV20-1, the J gene TRBJ1-6, with 9 bases that match TRBD1. V was clipped by 6 bases and J by 8 bases; unmatched bases: 8. Germline V gene lookup returns CDR1 DFQATT and CDR2 SNEGSKA (reference sequence). This CDR3 comprises 14 residues.

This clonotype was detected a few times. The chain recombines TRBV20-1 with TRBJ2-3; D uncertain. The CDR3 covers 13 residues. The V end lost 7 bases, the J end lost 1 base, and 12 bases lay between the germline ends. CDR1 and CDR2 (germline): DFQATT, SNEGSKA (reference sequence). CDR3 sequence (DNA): TGCAGTGGCTTAGTCACCGGCACAGATACGCAGTATTTT. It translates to CSGLVTGTDTQYF.

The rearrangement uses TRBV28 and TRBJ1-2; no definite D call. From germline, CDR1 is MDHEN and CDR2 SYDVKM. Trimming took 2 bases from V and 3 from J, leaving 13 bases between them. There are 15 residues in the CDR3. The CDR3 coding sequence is TGTGCCAGCAGTTTAGTGGCGATATGGGACTATGGCTACACCTTC. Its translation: CASSLVAIWDYGYTF.

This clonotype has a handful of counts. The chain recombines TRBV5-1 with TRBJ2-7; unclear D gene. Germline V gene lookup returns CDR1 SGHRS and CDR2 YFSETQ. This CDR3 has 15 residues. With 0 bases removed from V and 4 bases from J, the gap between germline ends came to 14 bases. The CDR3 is CASSLGLGERYEQYF. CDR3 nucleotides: TGCGCCAGCAGCTTGGGGTTAGGAGAGAGGTACGAGCAGTACTTC.

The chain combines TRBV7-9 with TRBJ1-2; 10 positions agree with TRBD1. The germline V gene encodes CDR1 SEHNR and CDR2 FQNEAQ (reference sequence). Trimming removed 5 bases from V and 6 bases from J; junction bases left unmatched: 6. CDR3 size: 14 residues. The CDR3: CASSLRDRGNGYTF. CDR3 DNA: TGTGCCAGCAGCCTCCGGGACAGGGGAAATGGCTACACCTTC.

CDR3 nucleotides: TGTGCCAGCAGCGCCGGGGCCGGGTTCAATCAGCCCCAGCATTTT. Its protein product is CASSAGAGFNQPQHF. The chain joins TRBV9 to TRBJ1-5; a weak D match, TRBD1 (5 bases). The CDR3 loop spans 15 amino acids. Germline lookup yields CDR1 SGDLS and CDR2 YYNGEE. The V end lost 3 bases, the J end lost 3 bases, and 13 bases lay between the germline ends.

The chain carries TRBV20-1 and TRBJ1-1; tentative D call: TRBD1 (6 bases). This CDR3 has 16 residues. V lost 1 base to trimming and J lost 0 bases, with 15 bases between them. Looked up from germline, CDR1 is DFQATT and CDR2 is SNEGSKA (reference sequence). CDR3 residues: CSARAPRGAMNTEAFF. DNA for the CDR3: TGCAGTGCTAGAGCGCCCCGGGGGGCGATGAACACTGAAGCTTTCTTT.

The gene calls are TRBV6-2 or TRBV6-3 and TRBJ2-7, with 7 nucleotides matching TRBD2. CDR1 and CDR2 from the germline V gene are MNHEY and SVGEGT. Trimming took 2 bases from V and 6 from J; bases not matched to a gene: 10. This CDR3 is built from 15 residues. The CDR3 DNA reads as TGTGCCAGCAGTTACCGAGGACTAGGGGTAGGCGAGCAGTACTTC. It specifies CASSYRGLGVGEQYF.

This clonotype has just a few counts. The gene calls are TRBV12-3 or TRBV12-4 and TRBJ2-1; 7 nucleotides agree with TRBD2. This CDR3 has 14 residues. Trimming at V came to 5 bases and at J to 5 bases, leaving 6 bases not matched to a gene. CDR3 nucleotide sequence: TGTGCCAGCAGTGGGGCACTAGCGCACAATGAGCAGTTCTTC. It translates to CASSGALAHNEQFF.

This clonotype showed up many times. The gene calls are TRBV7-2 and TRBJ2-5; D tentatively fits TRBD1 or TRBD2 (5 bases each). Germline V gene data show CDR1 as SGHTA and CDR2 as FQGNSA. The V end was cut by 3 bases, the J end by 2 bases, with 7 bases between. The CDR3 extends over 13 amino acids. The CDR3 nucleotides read TGTGCCAGCAGCTTGTGGGGGCAAGAGACCCAGTACTTC. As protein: CASSLWGQETQYF. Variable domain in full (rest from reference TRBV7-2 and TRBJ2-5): GAGVSQSPSNKVTEKGKDVELRCDPISGHTALYWYRQSLGQGLEFLIYFQGNSAPDKSGLPSDRFSAERTGGSVSTLTIQRTQQEDSAVYLCASSLWGQETQYFGPGTRLLVL.

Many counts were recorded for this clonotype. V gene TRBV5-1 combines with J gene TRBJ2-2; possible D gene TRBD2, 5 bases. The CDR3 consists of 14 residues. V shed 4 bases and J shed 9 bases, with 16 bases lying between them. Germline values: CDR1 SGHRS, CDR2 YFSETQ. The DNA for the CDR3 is TGCGCCAGCAGCCCGGAGAGCTCGGGAAGGGAGCTGTTTTTT. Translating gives CASSPESSGRELFF.

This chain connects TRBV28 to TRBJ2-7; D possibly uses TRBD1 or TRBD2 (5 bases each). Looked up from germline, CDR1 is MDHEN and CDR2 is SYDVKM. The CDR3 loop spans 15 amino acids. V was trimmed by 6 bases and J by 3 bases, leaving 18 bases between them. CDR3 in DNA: TGTGCCAGCAGCTCTGGGACCTACCTCGGCTACGAGCAGTACTTC. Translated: CASSSGTYLGYEQYF.

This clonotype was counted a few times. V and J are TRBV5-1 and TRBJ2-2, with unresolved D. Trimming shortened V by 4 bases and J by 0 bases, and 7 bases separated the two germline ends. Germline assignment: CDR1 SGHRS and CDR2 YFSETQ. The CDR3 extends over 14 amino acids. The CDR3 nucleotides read TGCGCCAGCAGCGGTATTTCGAACACCGGGGAGCTGTTTTTT. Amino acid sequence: CASSGISNTGELFF.

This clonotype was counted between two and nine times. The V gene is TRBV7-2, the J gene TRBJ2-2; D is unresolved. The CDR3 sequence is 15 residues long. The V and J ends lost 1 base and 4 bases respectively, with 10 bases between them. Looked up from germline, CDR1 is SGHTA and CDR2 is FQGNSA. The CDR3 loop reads CASSLVGIFTGELFF. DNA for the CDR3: TGTGCCAGCAGCTTAGTAGGAATATTCACCGGGGAGCTGTTTTTT.

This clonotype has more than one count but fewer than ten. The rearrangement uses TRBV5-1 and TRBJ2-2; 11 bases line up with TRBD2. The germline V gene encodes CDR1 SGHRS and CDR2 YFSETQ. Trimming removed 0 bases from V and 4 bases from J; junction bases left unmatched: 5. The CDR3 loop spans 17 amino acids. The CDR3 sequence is CASSLEASGGITGELFF. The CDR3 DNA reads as TGCGCCAGCAGCTTGGAAGCTAGCGGGGGGATCACCGGGGAGCTGTTTTTT. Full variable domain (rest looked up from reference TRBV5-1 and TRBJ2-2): KAGVTQTPRYLIKTRGQQVTLSCSPISGHRSVSWYQQTPGQGLQFLFEYFSETQRNKGNFPGRFSGRQFSNSRSEMNVSTLELGDSALYLCASSLEASGGITGELFFGEGSRLTVL.

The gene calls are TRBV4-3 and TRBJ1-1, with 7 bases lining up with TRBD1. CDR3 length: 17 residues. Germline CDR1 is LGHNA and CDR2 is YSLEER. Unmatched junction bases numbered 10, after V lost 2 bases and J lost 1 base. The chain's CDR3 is CASSQSTLGQKNTEAFF. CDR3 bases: TGCGCCAGCAGCCAATCGACCCTGGGACAGAAGAACACTGAAGCTTTCTTT.

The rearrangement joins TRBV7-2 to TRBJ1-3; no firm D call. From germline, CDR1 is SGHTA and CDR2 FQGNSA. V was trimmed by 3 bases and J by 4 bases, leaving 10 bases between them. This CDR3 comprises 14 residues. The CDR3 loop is CASSFSGWGNTIYF. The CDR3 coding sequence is TGTGCCAGCAGCTTCTCGGGATGGGGAAACACCATATATTTT. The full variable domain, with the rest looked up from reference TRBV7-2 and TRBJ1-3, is GAGVSQSPSNKVTEKGKDVELRCDPISGHTALYWYRQSLGQGLEFLIYFQGNSAPDKSGLPSDRFSAERTGGSVSTLTIQRTQQEDSAVYLCASSFSGWGNTIYFGEGSWLTVV.

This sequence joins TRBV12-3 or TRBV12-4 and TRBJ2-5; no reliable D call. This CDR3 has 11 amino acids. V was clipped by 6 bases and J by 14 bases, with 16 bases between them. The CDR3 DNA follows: TGTGCCAGCAGCCCAGGAGACCGATCTTACTTC. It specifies CASSPGDRSYF.

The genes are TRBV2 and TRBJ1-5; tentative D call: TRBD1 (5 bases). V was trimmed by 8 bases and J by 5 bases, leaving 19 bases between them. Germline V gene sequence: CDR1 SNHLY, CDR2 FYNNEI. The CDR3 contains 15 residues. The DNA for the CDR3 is TGTGCCAGCGCACTCCGCCGGGGAGGGGATCAGCCCCAGCATTTT. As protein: CASALRRGGDQPQHF.

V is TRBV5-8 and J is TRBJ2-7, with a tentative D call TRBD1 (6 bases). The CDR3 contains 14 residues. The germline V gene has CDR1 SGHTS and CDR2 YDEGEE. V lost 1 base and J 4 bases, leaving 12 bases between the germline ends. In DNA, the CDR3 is TGTGCCAGCAGCTTGCTCGGCAGGGGTTACGAGCAGTACTTC. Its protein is CASSLLGRGYEQYF.

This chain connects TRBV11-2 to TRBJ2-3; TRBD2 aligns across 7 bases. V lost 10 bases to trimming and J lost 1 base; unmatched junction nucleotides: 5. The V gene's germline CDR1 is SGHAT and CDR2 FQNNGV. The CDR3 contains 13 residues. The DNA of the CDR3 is TGTGCCACCCTCCTAGCGGGCACAGATACGCAGTATTTT. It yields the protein CATLLAGTDTQYF.

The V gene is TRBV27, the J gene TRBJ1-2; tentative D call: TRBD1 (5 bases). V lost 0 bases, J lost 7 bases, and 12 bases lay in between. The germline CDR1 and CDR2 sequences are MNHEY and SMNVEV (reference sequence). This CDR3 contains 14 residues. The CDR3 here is CASSLSRDWSGYTF. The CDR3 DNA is TGTGCCAGCAGTTTATCCAGGGACTGGAGTGGCTACACCTTC.

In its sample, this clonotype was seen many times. This chain's CDR3 is CASSSGTLGGYTF. For the CDR3, the DNA is TGCGCCAGCAGCTCCGGGACCCTAGGTGGCTACACCTTC. The chain employs TRBV5-1 and TRBJ1-2, with D possibly being TRBD1 (5 bases). Germline V lookup: CDR1 SGHRS, CDR2 YFSETQ. The CDR3 length is 13 residues. V lost 3 bases and J 7 bases, leaving 13 bases between the germline ends.

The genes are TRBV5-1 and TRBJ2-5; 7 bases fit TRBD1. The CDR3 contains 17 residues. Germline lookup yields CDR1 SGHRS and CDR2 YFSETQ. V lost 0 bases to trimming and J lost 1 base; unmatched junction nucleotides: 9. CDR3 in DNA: TGCGCCAGCAGCTTGGGCCGGGACAGTTTCACCCAAGAGACCCAGTACTTC. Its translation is CASSLGRDSFTQETQYF.

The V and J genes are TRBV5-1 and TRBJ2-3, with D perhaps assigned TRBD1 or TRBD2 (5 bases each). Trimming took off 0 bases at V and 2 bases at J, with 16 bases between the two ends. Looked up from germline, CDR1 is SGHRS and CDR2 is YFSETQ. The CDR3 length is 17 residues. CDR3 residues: CASSLAVRGPDTDTQYF. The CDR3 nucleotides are TGCGCCAGCAGCTTGGCGGTGAGGGGACCTGACACAGATACGCAGTATTTT.

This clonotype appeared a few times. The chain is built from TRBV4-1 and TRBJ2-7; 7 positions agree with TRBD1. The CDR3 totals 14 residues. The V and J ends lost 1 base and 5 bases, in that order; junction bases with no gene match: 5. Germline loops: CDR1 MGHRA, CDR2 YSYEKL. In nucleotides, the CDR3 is TGCGCCAGCAGCCAAGTAGACAGGGTCCACGAGCAGTACTTC. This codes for CASSQVDRVHEQYF.

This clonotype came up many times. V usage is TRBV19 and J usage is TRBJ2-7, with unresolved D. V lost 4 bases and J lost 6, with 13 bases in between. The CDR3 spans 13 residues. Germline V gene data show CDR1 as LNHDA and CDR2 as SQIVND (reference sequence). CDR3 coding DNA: TGTGCCAGTAGTACCACAGTGGCTACCGAGCAGTACTTC. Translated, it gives CASSTTVATEQYF.

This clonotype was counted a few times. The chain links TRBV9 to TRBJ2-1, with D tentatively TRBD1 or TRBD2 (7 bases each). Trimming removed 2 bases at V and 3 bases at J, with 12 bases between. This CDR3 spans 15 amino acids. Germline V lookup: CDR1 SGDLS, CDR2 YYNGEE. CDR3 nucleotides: TGTGCCAGCAGCGTGGGGGGGACAGACTACAATGAGCAGTTCTTC. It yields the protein CASSVGGTDYNEQFF.

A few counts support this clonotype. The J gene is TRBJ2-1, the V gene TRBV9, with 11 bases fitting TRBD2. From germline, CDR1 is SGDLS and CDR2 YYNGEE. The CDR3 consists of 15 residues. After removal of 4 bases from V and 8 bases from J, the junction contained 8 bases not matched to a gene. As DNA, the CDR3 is TGTGCCAGCAGCTCCCGGGTAGCGGGGGGGCATGAGCAGTTCTTC. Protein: CASSSRVAGGHEQFF.

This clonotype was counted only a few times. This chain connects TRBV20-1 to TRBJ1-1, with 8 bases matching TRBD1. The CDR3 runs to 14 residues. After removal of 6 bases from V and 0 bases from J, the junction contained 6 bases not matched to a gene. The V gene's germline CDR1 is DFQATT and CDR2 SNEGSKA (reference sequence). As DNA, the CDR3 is TGCAGTGCCCCGACAGGGGCCTTGAACACTGAAGCTTTCTTT. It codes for CSAPTGALNTEAFF.